The rows below give T cell receptor beta chains drawn from one sample of a study of cytomegalovirus exposure and HLA in healthy donors. Using immunoSEQ multiplex PCR, the repertoire was profiled, and TCRdb retains in-frame clones only, with some absent. The sample table includes over 65,000 clones. Specimen: PBMCs. The receptors come from a woman under 40 in good health and CMV-seronegative. Each CDR3 is given with its conserved first and last residue. The D gene is left open where the match is weak.

j_gene: TRBJ1-6
v_gene: TRBV7-9
d_gene: .
CDR3nt: TGTGCCAGCAGCGCCGCTACAGGGAATAATTCACCCCTCCACTTT
CDR3aa: CASSAATGNNSPLHF

j_gene: TRBJ2-2
v_gene: TRBV6-1
d_gene: .
CDR3nt: TGTGCCAGCAGTGCCCGGAGGGCCGGGGAGCTGTTTTTT
CDR3aa: CASSARRAGELFF

j_gene: TRBJ1-1
v_gene: TRBV30
d_gene: TRBD1
CDR3nt: TGTGCCTGGACCGAAGACAGGGACACTGAAGCTTTCTTT
CDR3aa: CAWTEDRDTEAFF

j_gene: TRBJ1-2
v_gene: TRBV5-4
d_gene: TRBD1
CDR3nt: TGTGCCAGCAGCGAGGGACAGGGAGGCTACACCTTC
CDR3aa: CASSEGQGGYTF

j_gene: TRBJ1-1
v_gene: TRBV5-6
d_gene: .
CDR3nt: TGTGCCAGCAGCTCGGCGGGGGCGATGAGTGCTTTCTTT
CDR3aa: CASSSAGAMSAFF

j_gene: TRBJ1-2
v_gene: TRBV18
d_gene: .
CDR3nt: TGTGCCAGCTCACCGGACTACGATGGCTACACCTTC
CDR3aa: CASSPDYDGYTF

j_gene: TRBJ2-7
v_gene: TRBV5-1
d_gene: TRBD1
CDR3nt: TGCGCCAGTAGGGAGAGGACAGGGACCTCCTACGAGCAGTACTTC
CDR3aa: CASRERTGTSYEQYF

j_gene: TRBJ2-3
v_gene: TRBV7-9
d_gene: .
CDR3nt: TGTGCCAGCAGCTCACAGGTTCCCGTAACAGATACGCAGTATTTT
CDR3aa: CASSSQVPVTDTQYF

j_gene: TRBJ1-1
v_gene: TRBV4-1
d_gene: .
CDR3nt: TGCGCCAGCAGCCAAGAAAGTCGGGTACGGAACACTGAAGCTTTCTTT
CDR3aa: CASSQESRVRNTEAFF

j_gene: TRBJ2-1
v_gene: TRBV6-5
d_gene: .
CDR3nt: TGTGCCAGCAGTTACTCGGACAGCAACAATGAGCAGTTCTTC
CDR3aa: CASSYSDSNNEQFF

j_gene: TRBJ2-1
v_gene: TRBV4-1
d_gene: .
CDR3nt: TGCGCCAGCAGCCAAGATGGAGGCTACTACAATGAGCAGTTCTTC
CDR3aa: CASSQDGGYYNEQFF

j_gene: TRBJ1-1
v_gene: TRBV29-1
d_gene: TRBD1
CDR3nt: TGCAGCGTAGGACAGGGCACCGAAGCTTTCTTT
CDR3aa: CSVGQGTEAFF

j_gene: TRBJ1-1
v_gene: TRBV7-9
d_gene: .
CDR3nt: TGTGCCAGCAGCTTTGAACGCGTGGCGGTCTCTGAAGCTTTCTTT
CDR3aa: CASSFERVAVSEAFF

j_gene: TRBJ1-1
v_gene: TRBV7-9
d_gene: .
CDR3nt: TGTGCCAGCAGCTTCAGGGGTGTCCCTGAAGCTTTCTTT
CDR3aa: CASSFRGVPEAFF

j_gene: TRBJ1-6
v_gene: TRBV19
d_gene: .
CDR3nt: TGTGCCAGTAGTCACAGGGATAATTCACCCCTCCACTTT
CDR3aa: CASSHRDNSPLHF